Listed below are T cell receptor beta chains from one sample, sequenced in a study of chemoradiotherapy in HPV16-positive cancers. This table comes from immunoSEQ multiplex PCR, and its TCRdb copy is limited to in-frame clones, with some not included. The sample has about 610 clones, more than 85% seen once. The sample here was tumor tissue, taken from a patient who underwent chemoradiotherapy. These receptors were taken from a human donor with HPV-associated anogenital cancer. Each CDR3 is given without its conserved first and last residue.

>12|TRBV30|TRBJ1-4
AWSVSGTNEKLF
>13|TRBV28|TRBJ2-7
ASSLLGGDLYEQY
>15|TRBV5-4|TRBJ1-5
ASSLTTSSYSNQPQH
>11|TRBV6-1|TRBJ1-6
ASSDGGQSPLH
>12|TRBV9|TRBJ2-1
ASSVGDSQQEQF
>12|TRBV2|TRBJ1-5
ASKGGGRNQPQH
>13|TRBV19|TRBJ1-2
ASSGTARVGYGYT
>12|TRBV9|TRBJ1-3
ASSGRGLGNTIY
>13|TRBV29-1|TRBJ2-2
SVLLGTSNTGELF
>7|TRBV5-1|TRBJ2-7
ASSSERN
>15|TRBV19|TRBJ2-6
ASAPAPRGSGANVLT
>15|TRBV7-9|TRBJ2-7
ASSLFPGQRSSYEQY
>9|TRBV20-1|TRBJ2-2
SARDAGELF
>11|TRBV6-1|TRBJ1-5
ASTISRNQPQH
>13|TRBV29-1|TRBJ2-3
STLGSGGDTDTQY
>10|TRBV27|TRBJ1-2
ASRTIPGPYL
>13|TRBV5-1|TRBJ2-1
ASSLVAGPYNEQF
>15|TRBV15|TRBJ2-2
ATSRDSDNPLTGELF
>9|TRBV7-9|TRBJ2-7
ASSFSYEQY
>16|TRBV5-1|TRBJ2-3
ASSLAFFRTASTDTQY
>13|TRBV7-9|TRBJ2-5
ASSAGGSGQETQY
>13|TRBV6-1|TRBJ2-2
ASSGLAGNTGELF
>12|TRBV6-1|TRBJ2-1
ARPRERSYNEQF
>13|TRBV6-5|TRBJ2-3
ASSPQAGVTDTQY
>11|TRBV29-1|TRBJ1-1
SGGGLRGTEAF
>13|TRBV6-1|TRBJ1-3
ASSEAVSSGNTIY
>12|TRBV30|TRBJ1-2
AWSMPGITYGYT
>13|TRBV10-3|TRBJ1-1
ATVLGFLGNTEAF
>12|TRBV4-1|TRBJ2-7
ASSQGTAFYEQY
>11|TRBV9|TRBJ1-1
ASSPLMNTEAF
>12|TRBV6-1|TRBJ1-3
ASSEASIGNTIY
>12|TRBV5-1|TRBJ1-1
ASSEARGRSEAF
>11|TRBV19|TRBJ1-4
ASRSSTNEKLF
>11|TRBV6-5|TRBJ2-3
AVRAGETDTQY
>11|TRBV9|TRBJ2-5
ASSAGGQETQY
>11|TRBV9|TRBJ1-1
ASSTDTRSEAF
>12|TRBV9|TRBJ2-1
ASSELQGNNEQF
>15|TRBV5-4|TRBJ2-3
ASSFGSSGGGGDTQY
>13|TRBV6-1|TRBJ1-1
ASSEFLGGVTEAF
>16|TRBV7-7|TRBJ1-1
ASSFYKPTNDRGTEAF
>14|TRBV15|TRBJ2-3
ATSRDAGPVWDTQY
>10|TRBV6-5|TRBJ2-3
ATGQGTDTQY
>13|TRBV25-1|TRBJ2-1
ASSEYGGLYNEQF
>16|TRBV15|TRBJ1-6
ATSRGQGRGIYNSPLH
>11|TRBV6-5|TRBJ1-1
ASRAGRDTEAF
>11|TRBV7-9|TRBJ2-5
ASSLGLKGSQY